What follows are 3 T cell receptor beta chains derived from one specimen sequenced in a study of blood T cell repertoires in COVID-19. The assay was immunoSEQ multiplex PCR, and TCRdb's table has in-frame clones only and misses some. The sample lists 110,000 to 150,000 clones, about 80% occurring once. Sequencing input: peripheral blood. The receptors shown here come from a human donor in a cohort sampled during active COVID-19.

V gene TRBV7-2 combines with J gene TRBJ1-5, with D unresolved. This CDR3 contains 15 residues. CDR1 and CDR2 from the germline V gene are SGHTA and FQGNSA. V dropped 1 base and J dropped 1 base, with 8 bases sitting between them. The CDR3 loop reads CASSLEAGSNQPQHF. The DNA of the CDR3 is TGTGCCAGCAGCTTAGAGGCGGGGAGCAATCAGCCCCAGCATTTT.

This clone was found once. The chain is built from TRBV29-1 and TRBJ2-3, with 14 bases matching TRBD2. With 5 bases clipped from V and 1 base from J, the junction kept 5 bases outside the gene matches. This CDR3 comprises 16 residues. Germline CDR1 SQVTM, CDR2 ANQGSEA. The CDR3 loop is CSVSGLAGGRTDTQYF. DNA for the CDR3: TGCAGCGTTTCAGGACTAGCGGGGGGACGCACAGATACGCAGTATTTT.

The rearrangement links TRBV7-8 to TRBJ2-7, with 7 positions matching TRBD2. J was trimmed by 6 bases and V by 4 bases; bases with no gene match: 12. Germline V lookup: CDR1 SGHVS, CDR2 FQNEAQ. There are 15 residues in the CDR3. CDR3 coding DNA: TGTGCCAGCAGCTCCCGGGACTACGCTTTTCCCGAGCAGTACTTC. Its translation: CASSSRDYAFPEQYF.